The 16 T cell receptor beta chains reported below all come from one sample, sequenced in a study of blood T cell repertoires in COVID-19. Sequenced by immunoSEQ multiplex PCR; TCRdb stores in-frame clones only, minus some. The sample has 150,000 to 200,000 clones, about 86% seen once. Sample: peripheral blood. These receptors all stem from a woman aged 55-70 years with COVID-19, enrolled during active disease.

This sequence joins TRBV24-1 and TRBJ2-3; the D gene is possibly TRBD2 (7 bases). The ends were cut back, 1 base at V and 3 bases at J, with 13 bases in the middle. Germline values: CDR1 KGHDR, CDR2 SFDVKD. CDR3 length: 16 residues. The CDR3 nucleotides are TGTGCCACCAGTGATTTTAGGGGGGGACGGACAGATACGCAGTATTTT. Its protein is CATSDFRGGRTDTQYF.

The rearrangement links TRBV27 to TRBJ2-1; 8 bases match TRBD2. The germline V gene has CDR1 MNHEY and CDR2 SMNVEV (reference sequence). The junction had 19 bases not matched to a gene; V was cut back by 3 bases and J by 12 bases. The CDR3 spans 17 residues. CDR3 loop: CASSFRVSVSGTPLQFF. CDR3 sequence (DNA): TGTGCCAGCAGTTTTCGGGTGAGTGTTAGCGGGACACCACTGCAGTTCTTC.

The V call is TRBV7-9, the J call TRBJ2-3, with 11 bases fitting TRBD1. Germline V gene sequence: CDR1 SEHNR, CDR2 FQNEAQ (reference sequence). The V segment lost 4 bases and the J segment 1 base; nucleotides outside the gene matches: 1. The CDR3 has 15 amino acids. The chain's CDR3 is CASSSGQGGTDTQYF. In DNA, the CDR3 is TGTGCCAGCAGCTCGGGACAGGGGGGCACAGATACGCAGTATTTT. Full variable domain (remainder filled in from reference TRBV7-9 and TRBJ2-3): DTGVSQNPRHKITKRGQNVTFRCDPISEHNRLYWYRQTLGQGPEFLTYFQNEAQLEKSRLLSDRFSAERPKGSFSTLEIQRTEQGDSAMYLCASSSGQGGTDTQYFGPGTRLTVL.

This clone turned up a few times. The chain links TRBV19 to TRBJ2-2, with 9 bases fitting TRBD1. Trimming at V came to 3 bases and at J to 4 bases, leaving 3 bases not matched to a gene. Looked up from germline, CDR1 is LNHDA and CDR2 is SQIVND (reference sequence). This CDR3 has 15 residues. DNA of the CDR3: TGTGCCAGTAGTATCAGACAGGGGGGCACCGGGGAGCTGTTTTTT. As protein: CASSIRQGGTGELFF.

V is TRBV11-2 and J is TRBJ2-3, with D uncertain. The CDR3 length is 15 residues. Germline V CDR1 and CDR2: SGHAT, FQNNGV. V was pared by 1 base and J by 2 bases, with 10 bases between. The CDR3 reads CASSLVSRYTDTQYF. The CDR3 DNA reads TGTGCCAGCAGCTTAGTGTCCAGGTACACAGATACGCAGTATTTT. The whole variable domain, remainder taken from reference TRBV11-2 and TRBJ2-3, is EAGVAQSPRYKIIEKRQSVAFWCNPISGHATLYWYQQILGQGPKLLIQFQNNGVVDDSQLPKDRFSAERLKGVDSTLKIQPAKLEDSAVYLCASSLVSRYTDTQYFGPGTRLTVL.

V is TRBV6-2 or TRBV6-3 and J is TRBJ2-1; possible D gene TRBD2, 5 bases. Germline V lookup: CDR1 MNHEY, CDR2 SVGEGT. The CDR3 is 16 amino acids. Trimming removed 0 bases at V and 10 bases at J, with 19 bases between. The CDR3 protein is CASSYSRRGPEREQFF. DNA for the CDR3: TGTGCCAGCAGTTACTCGAGGCGCGGACCGGAGCGGGAGCAGTTCTTC.

The chain couples TRBV4-1 to TRBJ2-7; 10 nucleotides line up with TRBD2. Trimming removed 4 bases from V and 3 bases from J; junction bases left unmatched: 12. There are 17 residues in the CDR3. The V gene's germline CDR1 is MGHRA and CDR2 YSYEKL. The DNA of the CDR3 is TGCGCCAGCAGCCCTTGGACTAGCGGCTACAAGGGCTACGAGCAGTACTTC. Its translation: CASSPWTSGYKGYEQYF.

This clone was detected only once. This rearrangement joins TRBV4-3 to TRBJ2-7; TRBD1 matches at 10 bases. CDR3 length: 13 residues. The trim removed 1 base at V and 13 bases at J, leaving 7 bases unmatched. Germline CDR1 LGHNA, CDR2 YSLEER. The CDR3 nucleotides are TGCGCCAGCAGCCAAGGGGAGGGGGACAGGGGATACTTC. The encoded protein is CASSQGEGDRGYF.

This sequence joins TRBV7-2 and TRBJ2-2; 12 bases map to TRBD2. The V gene's germline CDR1 is SGHTA and CDR2 FQGNSA. This CDR3 comprises 16 residues. After removal of 5 bases from V and 1 base from J, the junction contained 2 bases not matched to a gene. CDR3 in DNA: TGTGCCAGCAGCCCGACTAGCGGGGGGAACACCGGGGAGCTGTTTTTT. Translating it yields CASSPTSGGNTGELFF.

This sequence joins TRBV24-1 and TRBJ1-1; D gene uncertain. This CDR3 has 13 amino acids. V shed 0 bases and J shed 2 bases, with 3 bases lying between them. Per germline, CDR1 KGHDR and CDR2 SFDVKD. The CDR3 reads CATSDLPNTEAFF. CDR3 in DNA: TGTGCCACCAGTGATTTGCCTAACACTGAAGCTTTCTTT.

The gene calls are TRBV19 and TRBJ2-1; D may be TRBD2 (7 bases). The CDR3 covers 14 residues. V shed 5 bases and J shed 5 bases, with 13 bases lying between them. Germline assignment: CDR1 LNHDA and CDR2 SQIVND (reference sequence). The CDR3 DNA follows: TGTGCCAGTAGTGAGCAGGGGACTAACAATGAGCAGTTCTTC. It yields the protein CASSEQGTNNEQFF. The full variable domain, in which reference TRBV19 and TRBJ2-1 provide the parts outside the CDR3, is DGGITQSPKYLFRKEGQNVTLSCEQNLNHDAMYWYRQDPGQGLRLIYYSQIVNDFQKGDIAEGYSVSREKKESFPLTVTSAQKNPTAFYLCASSEQGTNNEQFFGPGTRLTVL.

This chain connects TRBV27 to TRBJ2-7, with TRBD1 matching over 12 bases. This CDR3 has 22 amino acids. Germline trimming cut 5 bases from V and 3 bases from J; bases unmatched to any gene: 26. The V gene's germline CDR1 is MNHEY and CDR2 SMNVEV (reference sequence). The CDR3 nucleotides are TGTGCCAGCAGTAGGGGTCTCGGGACAGGGGGCGTGGGGAGGTGGCTTGGCTACGAGCAGTACTTC. Protein: CASSRGLGTGGVGRWLGYEQYF.

V is TRBV12-3 or TRBV12-4 and J is TRBJ1-1; D gene ambiguous. Trimming took 10 bases from V and 1 from J, leaving 13 bases between them. The length of the CDR3 is 13 residues. The CDR3 DNA reads TGTGCCACTCAGAGACGGGAGAACACTGAAGCTTTCTTT. It is translated as CATQRRENTEAFF.

The gene calls are TRBV19 and TRBJ2-3, with 7 bases matching TRBD2. CDR1 and CDR2 from the germline V gene are LNHDA and SQIVND (reference sequence). The V and J ends lost 5 bases and 0 bases, in that order; junction bases with no gene match: 8. The CDR3 has 16 residues. This CDR3 is CASSLLAAASTDTQYF. For the CDR3, the DNA is TGTGCCAGTAGTCTTCTAGCGGCCGCTAGCACAGATACGCAGTATTTT.

This clone occurred once. The V gene is TRBV30, the J gene TRBJ2-7; D not resolved. The germline V and J ends were trimmed by 1 base and 4 bases, with 5 bases remaining between them. Germline lookup yields CDR1 GTSNPN and CDR2 SVGIG (reference sequence). CDR3 size: 11 residues. The CDR3 loop is CAWSAEYEQYF. CDR3 in DNA: TGTGCCTGGAGTGCGGAGTACGAGCAGTACTTC. The full variable domain, with the rest looked up from reference TRBV30 and TRBJ2-7, is SQTIHQWPATLVQPVGSPLSLECTVEGTSNPNLYWYRQAAGRGLQLLFYSVGIGQISSEVPQNLSASRPQDRQFILSSKKLLLSDSGFYLCAWSAEYEQYFGPGTRLTVT.

This clone was observed a handful of times. This chain joins TRBV18 and TRBJ1-5, with D perhaps TRBD1 (5 bases). The ends were cut back, 3 bases at V and 4 bases at J, with 7 bases in the middle. Germline CDR1 and CDR2: KGHSH and LQKENI. This CDR3 contains 13 residues. The CDR3 protein is CASSPTDNQPQHF. DNA for the CDR3: TGTGCCAGCTCACCGACAGATAATCAGCCCCAGCATTTT. The variable domain in full, with the rest retrieved from reference TRBV18 and TRBJ1-5, is NAGVMQNPRHLVRRRGQEARLRCSPMKGHSHVYWYRQLPEEGLKFMVYLQKENIIDESGMPKERFSAEFPKEGPSILRIQQVVRGDSAAYFCASSPTDNQPQHFGDGTRLSIL.